The clone carrying this T cell receptor (beta chain) was recorded at least ten times. The data were taken from a study of prognosis after radiotherapy for stage I lung cancer. Trimming left V 4 bases short and J 3 bases short, with 11 bases between. CDR3 size: 14 residues. In germline, CDR1 is SGHRS, CDR2 YFSETQ. Template was genomic DNA; TCR beta CDR3 amplified in two multiplex PCR rounds. It was primers specific to each TRBV and TRBJ gene that first-round PCR used. One entry per CDR3 protein results from TCRdb running MiXCR on the multiplex PCR reads. The sample has under 20,000 distinct CDR3 sequences, about 40% seen once. Two time points each involved a draw of about 6.6 milliliters of peripheral blood.

The genes are TRBV5-1 and TRBJ1-5; D not certain. This TCR was sampled from a donor aged 50 or older with non-small cell lung cancer. The sample consisted of PBMCs, taken before or after stereotactic body radiation therapy (not recorded which). Written as DNA, the CDR3 is TGCGCCAGCAGCCCGGCAGGTGACAATCAGCCCCAGCATTTT. Translated: CASSPAGDNQPQHF. Full variable domain (remainder filled in from reference TRBV5-1 and TRBJ1-5): KAGVTQTPRYLIKTRGQQVTLSCSPISGHRSVSWYQQTPGQGLQFLFEYFSETQRNKGNFPGRFSGRQFSNSRSEMNVSTLELGDSALYLCASSPAGDNQPQHFGDGTRLSIL.